The 3 T cell receptor beta chains presented below share a single source sample, sequenced in a study of breast tumors, draining lymph nodes, adjacent tissues. TCRdb reprocessed the multiplex PCR reads via MiXCR and lists one record per CDR3 protein. The sample shows some 150,000 distinct CDR3 sequences, 20% to 25% of them seen only once. The lymph nodes were axillary draining lymph nodes from breast cancer patients. Sequencing was done on a sample of axillary lymph node tissue. The receptors were sampled from a female donor with breast cancer. Some clones in this sample may be carry-over from other donors' samples.

The rearrangement uses TRBV3-1 and TRBJ2-3; tentatively, D is TRBD2 (5 bases). Germline V gene sequence: CDR1 LGHDT, CDR2 YNNKEL (reference sequence). The CDR3 has 15 residues. Trimming removed 3 bases from V and 2 bases from J, with 12 bases in between. CDR3 protein: CASSHVTTSTDTQYF. The CDR3 bases are TGTGCCAGCAGCCACGTGACTACTTCCACAGATACGCAGTATTTT.

This clonotype was seen many times. The V gene is TRBV30, the J gene TRBJ1-6; 7 bases fit TRBD1. Trimming took 4 bases from V and 7 from J; bases not matched to a gene: 4. Per the germline V gene, CDR1 is GTSNPN and CDR2 is SVGIG (reference sequence). The CDR3 is 13 amino acids. The CDR3 DNA sequence: TGTGCCTGGAAACAGGGGTTCAATTCACCCCTCCACTTT. Protein: CAWKQGFNSPLHF.

About this clonotype itself: It may be a read error: a sequence one base away is much more abundant. The V gene is TRBV11-2, the J gene TRBJ2-7, with unresolved D. V lost 0 bases to trimming and J lost 3 bases, with 9 bases between them. From germline, CDR1 is SGHAT and CDR2 FQNNGV. The CDR3 contains 14 residues. CDR3 nucleotides: TGTGCCAGCAGCTTAGATCCCCACTACTACGAGCAGTACTTC. Amino acid sequence: CASSLDPHYYEQYF.